The 23 T cell receptor beta chains below were found in one sample sequenced in a study of blood T cell repertoires in COVID-19 (dated by TCRdb to 2019 to 2021). Libraries were prepared through the immunoSEQ multiplex PCR assay. TCRdb retrieved this table from immuneACCESS and kept in-frame rearrangements only. Not all clones are present; in checked studies, unresolved V genes account for under half, and no reason is known for the remainder. In all, the sample holds roughly 250,000 clones, and about 86% of those were seen once. Approximately 4.7% of the sample belongs to the ten largest clones. The specimen was peripheral blood. Receptors originate from a man between 50 and 59 years old with active or convalescent COVID-19.

This sequence joins TRBV7-5 and TRBJ2-7; TRBD1, the table's D call, was not compared with the DNA. TRBV7-5 is labeled a pseudogene. The CDR3 extends over 18 amino acids. The CDR3 spells CVRSLGGPGDRVTYEQYF. CDR3 DNA: TGTGTCAGAAGCCTAGGGGGTCCAGGAGACAGGGTCACCTACGAGCAGTACTTC.

The chain is built from TRBV14 and TRBJ1-1; D call uncertain. Trimming took off 4 bases at V and 4 bases at J, with 10 bases between the two ends. CDR1 SGHDN and CDR2 FVKESK come from the germline V gene. The CDR3 has 13 residues. Written as DNA, the CDR3 is TGTGCCAGCAGCCCACGGGGTCTCACTGAAGCTTTCTTT. Translating it yields CASSPRGLTEAFF.

The chain carries TRBV6-1 and TRBJ1-3, with TRBD1 matching 11 bases. V was clipped by 4 bases and J by 4 bases; unmatched bases: 9. Germline values: CDR1 MNHNS, CDR2 SASEGT. This CDR3 has 17 residues. Here the CDR3 reads CASSVGQGAFSGNTIYF. CDR3 coding DNA: TGTGCCAGCAGTGTTGGACAGGGGGCCTTTTCAGGAAACACCATATATTTT.

This clone was recorded a few times. The V gene is TRBV3-1 (or the pseudogene TRBV3-2), the J gene TRBJ1-6; no clear D. This CDR3 contains 13 residues. CDR1 LGHDT and CDR2 YNNKEL come from the germline V gene (reference sequence). The ends were cut back, 4 bases at V and 13 bases at J, with 14 bases in the middle. The CDR3 spells CASSPLESGPLHF. CDR3 nucleotide sequence: TGTGCCAGCAGCCCCTTAGAGAGCGGCCCCCTCCACTTT.

This clone was detected a few times. The chain is built from TRBV19 and TRBJ1-1; TRBD1 is a possible D gene (5 bases). The CDR3 sequence is 17 residues long. The ends were cut back, 0 bases at V and 3 bases at J, with 17 bases in the middle. CDR1 and CDR2 (germline): LNHDA, SQIVND (reference sequence). The CDR3 loop reads CASSIDPLGRGDTEAFF. CDR3 nucleotides: TGTGCCAGTAGTATAGATCCCCTGGGCCGGGGGGACACTGAAGCTTTCTTT.

This chain links TRBV7-8 with TRBJ2-7; 10 nucleotides line up with TRBD2. V was pared by 3 bases and J by 2 bases, with 10 bases of the junction left unmatched. The CDR3 totals 17 residues. Germline V gives CDR1 SGHVS, CDR2 FQNEAQ. The CDR3 nucleotides are TGTGCCAGCAGCTTCGGGGGACTAGCGCTGATTACCTACGAGCAGTACTTC. Protein: CASSFGGLALITYEQYF. Using reference TRBV7-8 and TRBJ2-7 for the parts outside the CDR3, the full variable domain is GAGVSQSPRYKVAKRGQDVALRCDPISGHVSLFWYQQALGQGPEFLTYFQNEAQLDKSGLPSDRFFAERPEGSVSTLKIQRTQQEDSAVYLCASSFGGLALITYEQYFGPGTRLTVT.

The rearrangement joins TRBV7-9 to TRBJ2-7; 9 bases agree with TRBD2. The CDR3 has 15 amino acids. V trimming: 5 bases; J trimming: 2 bases; junction bases outside the gene matches: 7. Looked up from germline, CDR1 is SEHNR and CDR2 is FQNEAQ (reference sequence). In DNA, the CDR3 is TGTGCCAGCAGCCCCGGGACTAGCAGCGCCTACGAGCAGTACTTC. Its protein product is CASSPGTSSAYEQYF.

CDR3 sequence reads: CASSVDRAADTQYF. CDR3 DNA sequence: TGTGCCAGCAGCGTAGACAGGGCCGCAGATACGCAGTATTTT. The chain has TRBV9 and TRBJ2-3, with D tentatively TRBD1 (6 bases). The V and J ends lost 0 bases and 4 bases respectively, with 9 bases between them. Germline lookup yields CDR1 SGDLS and CDR2 YYNGEE. This CDR3 is built from 14 residues.

This clone appeared once. The chain carries TRBV11-2 and TRBJ1-1; D is unclear. From germline, CDR1 is SGHAT and CDR2 FQNNGV. The CDR3 is made up of 14 amino acids. V dropped 5 bases and J dropped 8 bases, with 18 bases sitting between them. This CDR3 is CASSATRGKGEAFF. The CDR3 bases are TGTGCCAGCAGCGCGACCCGGGGAAAGGGAGAAGCTTTCTTT.

This clone was observed once. The J gene is TRBJ1-1, the V gene TRBV3-1 (or the pseudogene TRBV3-2); D gene uncertain. V lost 0 bases and J lost 4, with 12 bases in between. In germline, CDR1 is LGHDT, CDR2 YNNKEL (reference sequence). The CDR3 consists of 15 residues. The CDR3 nucleotides read TGTGCCAGCAGCCAAGATCGGGGTGGAGGCACTGAAGCTTTCTTT. The encoded protein is CASSQDRGGGTEAFF.

The J gene is TRBJ1-1, the V gene TRBV7-2, with 10 bases lining up with TRBD1. J was trimmed by 5 bases and V by 10 bases; bases with no gene match: 7. The CDR3 runs 13 residues. Germline-derived CDR1 and CDR2 are SGHTA and FQGNSA. Written as DNA, the CDR3 is TGTGCCAACTCACGGGACAGGGGAACTGAAGCTTTCTTT. Translated: CANSRDRGTEAFF. The full variable domain, completed using reference TRBV7-2 and TRBJ1-1, is GAGVSQSPSNKVTEKGKDVELRCDPISGHTALYWYRQSLGQGLEFLIYFQGNSAPDKSGLPSDRFSAERTGGSVSTLTIQRTQQEDSAVYLCANSRDRGTEAFFGQGTRLTVV.

The V and J genes are TRBV6-2 or TRBV6-3 and TRBJ2-2, with D unresolved. Trimming left V 4 bases short and J 1 base short, with 7 bases between. Germline CDR1 reads MNHEY; CDR2 reads SVGEGT. CDR3 length: 14 residues. The CDR3 DNA follows: TGTGCCAGCAGTTTCATTTTGAACACCGGGGAGCTGTTTTTT. It codes for CASSFILNTGELFF.

This chain joins TRBV6-5 and TRBJ1-2; D may be TRBD1 (5 bases). The germline CDR1 and CDR2 sequences are MNHEY and SVGAGI. The CDR3 sequence is 12 residues long. Trimming pared 6 bases from V and 4 bases from J, leaving 9 bases between. The CDR3 nucleotides read TGTGCCAGCAGGACAGCCTCCTATGGCTACACCTTC. Its protein product is CASRTASYGYTF.

V gene TRBV7-8 combines with J gene TRBJ1-2, with unresolved D. CDR3 length equals 16 residues. Germline loops: CDR1 SGHVS, CDR2 FQNEAQ. V was clipped by 5 bases and J by 0 bases, with 16 bases between them. The CDR3 spells CASSPSGSPANYGYTF. The DNA for the CDR3 is TGTGCCAGCAGCCCCTCAGGCTCTCCGGCTAACTATGGCTACACCTTC.

This clone was counted once. CDR3 DNA: TGCGCCAGCAGCTTGGACAGGGTTGATAATTCACCCCTCCACTTT. Residues: CASSLDRVDNSPLHF. The chain employs TRBV5-1 and TRBJ1-6, with D possibly being TRBD1 (6 bases). The CDR3 extends over 15 amino acids. The V and J ends lost 0 bases and 5 bases respectively, with 9 bases between them. CDR1 is SGHRS, CDR2 YFSETQ, per germline.

The rearrangement uses TRBV18 and TRBJ1-2, with 8 bases matching TRBD1. The length of the CDR3 is 14 residues. With V trimmed by 3 bases and J by 0 bases, 0 bases remained unmatched. CDR1 is KGHSH, CDR2 LQKENI, per germline. CDR3 DNA sequence: TGTGCCAGCTCACCGACAGGGGCTAACTATGGCTACACCTTC. This codes for CASSPTGANYGYTF.

The chain uses TRBV6-2 or TRBV6-3 and TRBJ1-3; D is undetermined. There are 14 residues in the CDR3. The germline V gene has CDR1 MNHEY and CDR2 SVGEGT. Trimming took off 5 bases at V and 2 bases at J, with 10 bases between the two ends. The CDR3: CASSHLGAGNTIYF. The CDR3 DNA follows: TGTGCCAGCAGTCACCTGGGAGCTGGAAACACCATATATTTT.

The chain uses TRBV6-2 or TRBV6-3 and TRBJ2-3; TRBD2 aligns across 13 bases. The V segment lost 5 bases and the J segment 0 bases; nucleotides outside the gene matches: 2. Germline-derived CDR1 and CDR2 are MNHEY and SVGEGT. There are 16 residues in the CDR3. The CDR3 coding sequence is TGTGCCAGCAGTCCGGGACTAGCGGGGAGCACAGATACGCAGTATTTT. It is translated as CASSPGLAGSTDTQYF.

The chain joins TRBV10-3 to TRBJ1-2, with 10 bases identical to TRBD1. This CDR3 region has 18 residues. V lost 3 bases and J lost 1; bases outside the gene matches: 11. Germline CDR1 reads ENHRY; CDR2 reads SYGVKD. The CDR3 protein is CAISDQWDRGEYNYGYTF. CDR3 coding DNA: TGTGCCATCAGTGACCAATGGGACAGGGGAGAATATAACTATGGCTACACCTTC.

The rearrangement joins TRBV19 to TRBJ1-1; no firm D call. The CDR3 loop spans 13 amino acids. Germline loops: CDR1 LNHDA, CDR2 SQIVND (reference sequence). V was pared by 8 bases and J by 1 base, with 11 bases between. DNA for the CDR3: TGTGCCAGTCGGAGGCTGGGGAACACTGAAGCTTTCTTT. It specifies CASRRLGNTEAFF.

The chain employs TRBV28 and TRBJ1-2, with TRBD1 matching 10 bases. CDR1 is MDHEN and CDR2 is SYDVKM in the germline V gene. V gave up 6 bases and J gave up 8 bases; unmatched junction bases: 3. The CDR3 is made up of 12 amino acids. Written as DNA, the CDR3 is TGTGCCAGCAGGGGGACAGGGGAAGGCTACACCTTC. Residues: CASRGTGEGYTF.

The chain has TRBV9 and TRBJ2-1; maybe TRBD2 (7 bases). This CDR3 region has 15 residues. Germline V gene sequence: CDR1 SGDLS, CDR2 YYNGEE. V lost 0 bases and J lost 8, with 15 bases in between. Here the CDR3 reads CASSVAWGGLDEQFF. CDR3 nucleotide sequence: TGTGCCAGCAGCGTAGCGTGGGGGGGCCTCGATGAGCAGTTCTTC.

This sequence joins TRBV25-1 and TRBJ2-7, with D possibly matching TRBD1 (6 bases). The CDR3 spans 15 residues. CDR1 is MGHDK and CDR2 is SYGVNS in the germline V gene. The V end lost 2 bases, the J end lost 7 bases, and 18 bases lay between the germline ends. This chain's CDR3 is CASSEGQSHLEEQYF. CDR3 in DNA: TGTGCCAGCAGTGAAGGACAGTCACACCTGGAGGAGCAGTACTTC.